Presented here are 11 T cell receptor beta chains from one specimen sequenced in a study of T cell responses to AZD1222 COVID-19 vaccine (dated by TCRdb to the early 2020s). The library was prepared using the immunoSEQ multiplex PCR assay. TCRdb retrieved this table from immuneACCESS and kept in-frame rearrangements only. Not all clones are present; in checked studies, unresolved V genes account for under half, and no reason is known for the remainder. Counted in this sample were approximately 180,000 clones; about nine tenths of them appeared once. Jointly, the top ten make up around 3% of the sample. The time point tag for this specimen amounts to: baseline before first vaccination. The source was peripheral blood, collected on day 0 of AZD1222 vaccination. These receptors came from an adult in good health.

The chain joins TRBV5-1 to TRBJ2-1; 9 bases are shared with TRBD2. After removal of 3 bases from V and 8 bases from J, the junction contained 18 bases not matched to a gene. The CDR3 length is 18 residues. Germline V gives CDR1 SGHRS, CDR2 YFSETQ. CDR3 region: CASSWGLLASGRSYEQFF. Written as DNA, the CDR3 is TGCGCCAGCAGCTGGGGCCTTCTAGCCAGCGGGAGGTCCTATGAGCAGTTCTTC.

The J gene is TRBJ1-1, the V gene TRBV6-5; the D is unclear. CDR3 length: 15 residues. Per germline, CDR1 MNHEY and CDR2 SVGAGI. Trimming removed 2 bases at V and 5 bases at J, with 15 bases between. The CDR3 reads CASSYTRRWVTEAFF. CDR3 nucleotide sequence: TGTGCCAGCAGTTACACCCGGAGGTGGGTGACTGAAGCTTTCTTT.

The chain uses TRBV19 and TRBJ2-1, with D maybe TRBD2 (5 bases). The V gene lost 1 base and the J gene lost 0 bases, with 10 bases spanning the gap. The CDR3 sequence is 16 residues long. CDR1 and CDR2 from the germline V gene are LNHDA and SQIVND (reference sequence). DNA of the CDR3: TGTGCCAGTAGTATAGGCATCGGGATCTCCTACAATGAGCAGTTCTTC. Translated: CASSIGIGISYNEQFF.

This clone turned up a few times. The chain joins TRBV28 to TRBJ2-5; 13 bases fit TRBD2. Germline-derived CDR1 and CDR2 are MDHEN and SYDVKM. The CDR3 runs to 15 residues. Losses at the gene ends were 4 bases for V and 5 bases for J; bases not matched to a gene: 4. CDR3 DNA: TGTGCCAGCAGTTCGGGACTAGCGGGAATCGAGACCCAGTACTTC. Translation gives CASSSGLAGIETQYF.

The V and J genes are TRBV7-2 and TRBJ1-5; no clear D gene. Germline loops: CDR1 SGHTA, CDR2 FQGNSA. The CDR3 loop spans 12 amino acids. Trimming pared 1 base from V and 11 bases from J, leaving 9 bases between. The CDR3 nucleotides are TGTGCCAGCAGCTTAGAGGGCAGGACCCAGCATTTT. Translating gives CASSLEGRTQHF. The full variable domain, rest sourced from reference TRBV7-2 and TRBJ1-5, is GAGVSQSPSNKVTEKGKDVELRCDPISGHTALYWYRQSLGQGLEFLIYFQGNSAPDKSGLPSDRFSAERTGGSVSTLTIQRTQQEDSAVYLCASSLEGRTQHFGDGTRLSIL.

The gene calls are TRBV28 and TRBJ1-4, with D tentatively TRBD1 (6 bases). Germline CDR1 MDHEN, CDR2 SYDVKM. Trimming cost V 4 bases and J 4 bases, with 16 bases left between them. The CDR3 runs 16 residues. The CDR3 DNA follows: TGTGCCAGCAGTTCGGACGTGACAGGTTATAATGAAAAACTGTTTTTT. The encoded protein is CASSSDVTGYNEKLFF.

The chain uses TRBV5-8 and TRBJ1-2; D perhaps matches TRBD1 (6 bases). Germline values: CDR1 SGHTS, CDR2 YDEGEE. CDR3 length: 14 amino acids. Trimming took 3 bases from V and 4 from J, leaving 13 bases between them. The CDR3 DNA reads as TGTGCCAGCAGCTCCGGACAGATATTCTATGGCTACACCTTC. As protein: CASSSGQIFYGYTF.

The CDR3 spells CASSQEVLAGGPWTYNEQFF. DNA of the CDR3: TGTGCCAGCAGCCAAGAGGTCTTAGCGGGAGGGCCGTGGACCTACAATGAGCAGTTCTTC. V gene TRBV14 combines with J gene TRBJ2-1; 11 bases match TRBD2. J gave up 2 bases and V 0 bases, and 12 bases lay outside the gene matches. The CDR3 runs to 20 residues. Per the germline V gene, CDR1 is SGHDN and CDR2 is FVKESK.

The J gene is TRBJ1-6, the V gene TRBV18, with 10 bases identical to TRBD1. Looked up from germline, CDR1 is KGHSH and CDR2 is LQKENI. The V segment lost 1 base and the J segment 4 bases; nucleotides outside the gene matches: 1. The CDR3 loop spans 16 amino acids. CDR3 in DNA: TGTGCCAGCTCACCACAGGGACAGGGGTATAATTCACCCCTCCACTTT. Its protein is CASSPQGQGYNSPLHF.

V usage is TRBV4-1 and J usage is TRBJ2-7, with D perhaps matching TRBD2 (5 bases). In germline, CDR1 is MGHRA, CDR2 YSYEKL. The CDR3 sequence is 15 residues long. V lost 4 bases and J 1 base, leaving 14 bases between the germline ends. As DNA, the CDR3 is TGCGCCAGCAGCCGCAATCGGGAAGAATCCTACGAGCAGTACTTC. Amino acid sequence: CASSRNREESYEQYF.

The rearrangement joins TRBV6-1 to TRBJ2-1; TRBD2 matches at 8 bases. The CDR3 length is 15 residues. V lost 4 bases, J lost 2 bases, and 4 bases stayed unmatched. Germline-derived CDR1 and CDR2 are MNHNS and SASEGT. CDR3 DNA sequence: TGTGCCAGCAGTGGAGCGGGAGCCGCCTACAATGAGCAGTTCTTC. Its translation is CASSGAGAAYNEQFF.